This T cell receptor (beta chain) appears in the sequencing data of a study of T cells in Graves' hyperthyroidism and ophthalmopathy. This clonotype showed up many times. Regions amplified from RNA transcripts were the TCR beta CDR3 regions. Carried out on the TCR CDR3, a first-round RT-PCR used the HTBI primer set. TCRdb itself ran the multiplex PCR reads through MiXCR, one entry per CDR3 protein. The sample lists about 720,000 distinct CDR3 sequences, around 15% occurring once. CDR1 and CDR2 (germline): SGHNT, YENEEA. CDR3 length: 15 residues. Trimming removed 3 bases from V and 2 bases from J, with 11 bases in between.

This chain joins TRBV11-3 and TRBJ2-1, with D tentatively TRBD2 (5 bases). The receptor's source is a man between 18 and 29 years old with Graves' hyperthyroidism. The sequenced sample consisted of blood. CDR3 amino acids: CASSFVGEPYNEQFF. CDR3 bases: TGTGCCAGCAGCTTTGTGGGAGAGCCCTACAATGAGCAGTTCTTC.